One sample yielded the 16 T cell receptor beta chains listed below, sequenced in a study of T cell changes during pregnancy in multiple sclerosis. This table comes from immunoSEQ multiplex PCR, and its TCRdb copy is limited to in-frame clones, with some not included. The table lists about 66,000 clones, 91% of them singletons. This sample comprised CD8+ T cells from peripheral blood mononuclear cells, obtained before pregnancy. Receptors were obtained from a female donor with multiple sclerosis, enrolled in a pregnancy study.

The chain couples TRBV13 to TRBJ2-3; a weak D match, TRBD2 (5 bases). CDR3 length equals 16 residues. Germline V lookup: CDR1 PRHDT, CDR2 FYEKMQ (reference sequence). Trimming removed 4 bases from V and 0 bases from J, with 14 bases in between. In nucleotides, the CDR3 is TGTGCCAGCAGCTGGTGGACTGCCTTAAGCACAGATACGCAGTATTTT. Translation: CASSWWTALSTDTQYF.

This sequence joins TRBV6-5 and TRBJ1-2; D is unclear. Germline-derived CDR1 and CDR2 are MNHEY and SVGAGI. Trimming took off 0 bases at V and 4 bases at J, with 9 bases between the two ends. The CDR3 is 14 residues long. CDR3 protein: CASSYSTKIYGYTF. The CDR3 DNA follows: TGTGCCAGCAGTTACTCGACAAAGATCTATGGCTACACCTTC.

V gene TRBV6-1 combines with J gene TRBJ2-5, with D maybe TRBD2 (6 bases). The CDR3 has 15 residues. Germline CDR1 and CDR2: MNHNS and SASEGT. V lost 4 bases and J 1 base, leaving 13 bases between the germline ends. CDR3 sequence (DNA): TGTGCCAGCAGTGCCTCGGGGGATATCCAAGAGACCCAGTACTTC. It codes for CASSASGDIQETQYF.

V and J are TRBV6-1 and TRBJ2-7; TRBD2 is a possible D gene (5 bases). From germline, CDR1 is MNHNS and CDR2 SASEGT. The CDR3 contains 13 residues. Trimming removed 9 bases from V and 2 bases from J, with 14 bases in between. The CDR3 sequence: CASLEGFAYEQYF. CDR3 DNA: TGTGCCAGTCTCGAGGGTTTTGCCTACGAGCAGTACTTC.

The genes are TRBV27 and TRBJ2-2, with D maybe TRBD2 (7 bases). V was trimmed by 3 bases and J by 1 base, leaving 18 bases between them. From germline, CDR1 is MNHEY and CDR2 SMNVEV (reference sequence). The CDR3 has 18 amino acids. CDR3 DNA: TGTGCCAGCAGTTTGGGGGGGCCGTCCCCAATGAACACCGGGGAGCTGTTTTTT. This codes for CASSLGGPSPMNTGELFF.

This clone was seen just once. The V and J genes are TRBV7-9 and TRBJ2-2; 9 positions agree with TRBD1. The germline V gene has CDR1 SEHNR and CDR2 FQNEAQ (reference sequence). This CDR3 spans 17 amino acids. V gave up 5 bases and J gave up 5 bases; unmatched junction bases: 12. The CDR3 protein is CASSTDRGALLTGELFF. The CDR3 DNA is TGTGCCAGCAGCACGGACAGGGGAGCCCTTTTGACCGGGGAGCTGTTTTTT.

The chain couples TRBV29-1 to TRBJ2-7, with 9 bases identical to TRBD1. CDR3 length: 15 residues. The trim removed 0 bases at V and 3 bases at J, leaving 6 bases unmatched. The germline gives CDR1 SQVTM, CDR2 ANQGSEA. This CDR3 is CSVEDPGQGIYEQYF. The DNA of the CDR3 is TGCAGCGTTGAAGATCCAGGACAGGGGATCTACGAGCAGTACTTC.

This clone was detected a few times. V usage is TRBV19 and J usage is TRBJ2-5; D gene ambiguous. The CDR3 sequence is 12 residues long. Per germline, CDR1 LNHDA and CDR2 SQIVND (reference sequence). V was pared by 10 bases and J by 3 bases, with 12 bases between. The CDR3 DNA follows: TGTGCCACTCCTCCAGTGGAAGAGACCCAGTACTTC. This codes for CATPPVEETQYF.

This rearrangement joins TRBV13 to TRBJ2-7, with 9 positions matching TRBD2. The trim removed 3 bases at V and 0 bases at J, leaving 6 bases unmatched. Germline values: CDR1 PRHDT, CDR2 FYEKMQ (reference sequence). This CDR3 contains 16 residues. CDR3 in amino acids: CASSLQGSGSSYEQYF. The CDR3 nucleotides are TGTGCCAGCAGCTTGCAAGGTAGCGGGAGCTCCTACGAGCAGTACTTC. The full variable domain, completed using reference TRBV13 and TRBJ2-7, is AAGVIQSPRHLIKEKRETATLKCYPIPRHDTVYWYQQGPGQDPQFLISFYEKMQSDKGSIPDRFSAQQFSDYHSELNMSSLELGDSALYFCASSLQGSGSSYEQYFGPGTRLTVT.

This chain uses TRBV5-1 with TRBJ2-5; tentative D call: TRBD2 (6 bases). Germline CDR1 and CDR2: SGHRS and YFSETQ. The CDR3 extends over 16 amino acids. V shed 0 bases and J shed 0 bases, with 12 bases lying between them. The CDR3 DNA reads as TGCGCCAGCAGCTTGGCCATGGACTACGACCAAGAGACCCAGTACTTC. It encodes CASSLAMDYDQETQYF.

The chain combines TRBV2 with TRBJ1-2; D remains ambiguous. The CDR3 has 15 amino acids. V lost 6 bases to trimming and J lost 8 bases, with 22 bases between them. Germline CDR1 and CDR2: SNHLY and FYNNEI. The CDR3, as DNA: TGTGCCAGCAGAGCGGACGATATCCTCCTCTGGGGCTACACCTTC. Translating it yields CASRADDILLWGYTF.

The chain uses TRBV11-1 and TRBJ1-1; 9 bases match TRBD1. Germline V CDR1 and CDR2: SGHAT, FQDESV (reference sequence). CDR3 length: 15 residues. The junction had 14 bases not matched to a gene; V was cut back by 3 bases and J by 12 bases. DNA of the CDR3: TGTGCCAGCAGCTTCCCGGACAGGGGAGAGGGTAGCTCTTTCTTT. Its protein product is CASSFPDRGEGSSFF.

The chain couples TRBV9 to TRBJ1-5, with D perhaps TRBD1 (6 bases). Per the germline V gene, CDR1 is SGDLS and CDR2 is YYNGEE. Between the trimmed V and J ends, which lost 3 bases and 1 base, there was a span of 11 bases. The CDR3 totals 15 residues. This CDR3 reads CASSEGGASNQPQHF. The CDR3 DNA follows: TGTGCCAGCAGCGAGGGGGGGGCGAGCAATCAGCCCCAGCATTTT.

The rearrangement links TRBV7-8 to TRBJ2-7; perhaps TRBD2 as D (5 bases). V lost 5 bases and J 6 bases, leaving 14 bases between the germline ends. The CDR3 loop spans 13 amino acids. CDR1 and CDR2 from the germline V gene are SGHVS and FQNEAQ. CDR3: CASSPLAPGEQYF. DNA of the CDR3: TGTGCCAGCAGCCCCCTAGCTCCTGGCGAGCAGTACTTC.

In DNA form, the CDR3 reads TGTGCCAGTAGTATATATGGGCAGAATAGCAATCAGCCCCAGCATTTT. Protein: CASSIYGQNSNQPQHF. The chain carries TRBV19 and TRBJ1-5; D remains ambiguous. Trimming stripped 2 bases from V and 0 bases from J, with 11 bases between. The germline V gene encodes CDR1 LNHDA and CDR2 SQIVND (reference sequence). CDR3 length: 16 amino acids.

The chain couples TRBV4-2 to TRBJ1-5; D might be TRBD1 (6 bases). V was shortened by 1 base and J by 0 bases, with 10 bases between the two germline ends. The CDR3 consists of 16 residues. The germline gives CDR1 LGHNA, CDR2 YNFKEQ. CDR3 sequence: CASSQGTEYSNQPQHF. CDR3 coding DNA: TGTGCCAGCAGCCAAGGGACAGAATATAGCAATCAGCCCCAGCATTTT.